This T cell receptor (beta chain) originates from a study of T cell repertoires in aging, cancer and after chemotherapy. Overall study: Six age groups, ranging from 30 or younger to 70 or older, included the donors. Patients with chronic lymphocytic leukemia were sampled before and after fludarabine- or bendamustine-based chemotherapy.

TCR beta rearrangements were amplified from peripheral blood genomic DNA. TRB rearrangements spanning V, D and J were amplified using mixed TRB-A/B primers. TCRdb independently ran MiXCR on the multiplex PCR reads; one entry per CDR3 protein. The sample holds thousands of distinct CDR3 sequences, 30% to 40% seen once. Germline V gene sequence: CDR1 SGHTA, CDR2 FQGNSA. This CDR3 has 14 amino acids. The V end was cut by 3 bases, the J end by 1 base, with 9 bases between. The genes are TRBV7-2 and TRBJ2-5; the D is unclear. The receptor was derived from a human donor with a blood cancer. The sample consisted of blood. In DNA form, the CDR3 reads TGTGCCAGCAGCTTCAGAAGTAGCCAAGAGACCCAGTACTTC. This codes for CASSFRSSQETQYF. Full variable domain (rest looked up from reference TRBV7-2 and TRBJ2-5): GAGVSQSPSNKVTEKGKDVELRCDPISGHTALYWYRQSLGQGLEFLIYFQGNSAPDKSGLPSDRFSAERTGGSVSTLTIQRTQQEDSAVYLCASSFRSSQETQYFGPGTRLLVL.